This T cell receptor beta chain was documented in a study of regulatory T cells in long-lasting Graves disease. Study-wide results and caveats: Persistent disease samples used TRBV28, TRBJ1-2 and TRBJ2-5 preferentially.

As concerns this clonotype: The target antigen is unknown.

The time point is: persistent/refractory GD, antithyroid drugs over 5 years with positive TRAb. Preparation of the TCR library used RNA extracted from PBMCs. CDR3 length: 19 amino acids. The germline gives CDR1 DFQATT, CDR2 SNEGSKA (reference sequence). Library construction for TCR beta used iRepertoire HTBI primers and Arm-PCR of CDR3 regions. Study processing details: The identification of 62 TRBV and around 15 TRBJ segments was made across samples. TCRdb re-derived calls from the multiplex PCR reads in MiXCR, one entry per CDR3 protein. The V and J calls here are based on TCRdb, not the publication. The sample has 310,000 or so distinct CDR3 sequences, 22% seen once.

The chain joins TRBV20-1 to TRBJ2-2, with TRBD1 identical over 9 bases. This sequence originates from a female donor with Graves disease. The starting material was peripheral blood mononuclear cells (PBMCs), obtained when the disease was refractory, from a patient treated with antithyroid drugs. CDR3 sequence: CKVGGSRPGQGKDTGELFF. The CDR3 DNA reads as TGCAAAGTCGGAGGATCACGACCGGGACAGGGAAAAGACACCGGGGAGCTGTTTTTT.